This is a list of T cell receptor beta chains from one sample in a study of blood T cell repertoires in COVID-19. Measured with immunoSEQ multiplex PCR; TCRdb has only the in-frame clones, and not every one. This sample has about 210,000 clones, with 65% to 90% found just once. Sequencing was carried out using PBMCs or T cells enriched from blood (not recorded which). All receptors derive from a woman aged 50 to 60 with acute COVID-19. Each CDR3 is given with its conserved first and last residue. The D gene is left open where the match is weak. The size entry is marked missing in some rows and otherwise reads once, few, many or a size class.

cdr3_aa,cdr3_nt,j_call,d_call,clone_size,v_call
CASSLPGSGTDTQYF,TGTGCCAGCAGTCTCCCGGGAAGCGGAACAGATACGCAGTATTTT,TRBJ2-3,.,once,TRBV28
CASSVGPGDVKYF,TGTGCCAGCAGCGTAGGTCCGGGAGATGTTAAGTACTTC,TRBJ2-7,.,.,TRBV9
CASSLEVWTEDSYEQYF,TGTGCCAGCAGCTTGGAGGTCTGGACAGAAGACTCCTACGAGCAGTACTTC,TRBJ2-7,.,once,TRBV5-6
CASSPQLPKTQYF,TGTGCCAGCAGTCCGCAGTTGCCGAAGACCCAGTACTTC,TRBJ2-5,.,.,TRBV28
CASSLVQGANTGELFF,TGCGCCAGCAGCTTGGTACAGGGGGCGAACACCGGGGAGCTGTTTTTT,TRBJ2-2,TRBD1,.,TRBV5-1
CASRTDSRNSEQYF,TGTGCCAGCAGGACCGACAGTCGCAACTCCGAGCAGTACTTC,TRBJ2-7,.,few,TRBV6-5
CASSSQLAGGPIGEQYF,TGTGCCAGCAGCTCCCAGTTAGCGGGAGGGCCAATCGGCGAGCAGTACTTC,TRBJ2-7,TRBD2,.,TRBV6-2/TRBV6-3
CASSPGLAGVEYF,TGTGCCAGCTCACCCGGACTAGCGGGGGTAGAGTACTTC,TRBJ2-5,TRBD2,.,TRBV18
CASSYRRATNEKLFF,TGTGCCAGTTCTTATAGGAGAGCTACTAATGAAAAACTGTTTTTT,TRBJ1-4,.,.,TRBV19
CASSLYGTGDYGYTF,TGTGCCAGCAGCTTATACGGGACAGGAGACTATGGCTACACCTTC,TRBJ1-2,TRBD1,.,TRBV7-2
CASSATPGQGLYEQYF,TGTGCCAGCAGTGCCACTCCGGGACAGGGTCTCTACGAGCAGTACTTC,TRBJ2-7,TRBD1,.,TRBV27
CASSSGLAGRNEQFF,TGTGCCAGTAGCTCGGGACTAGCGGGCCGGAATGAGCAGTTCTTC,TRBJ2-1,TRBD2,.,TRBV19
CSVKRTGNGEKLFF,TGCAGCGTTAAAAGAACAGGGAACGGCGAAAAACTGTTTTTT,TRBJ1-4,.,.,TRBV29-1
CASSVGGGIQETQYF,TGTGCCAGCAGCGTAGGCGGGGGCATTCAAGAGACCCAGTACTTC,TRBJ2-5,.,.,TRBV9
CASIARNTEAFF,TGTGCCAGTATAGCACGGAACACTGAAGCTTTCTTT,TRBJ1-1,.,.,TRBV19
CASSPPGTGYTEAFF,TGTGCCAGCTCACCACCGGGGACAGGGTACACTGAAGCTTTCTTT,TRBJ1-1,TRBD1,once,TRBV18
CASSLGRGKALGNQPQHF,TGTGCCAGCAGCCTAGGCAGGGGAAAGGCGCTCGGGAATCAGCCCCAGCATTTT,TRBJ1-5,.,.,TRBV28
CASSTAYSNQPQHF,TGTGCCAGCAGCACAGCATATAGCAATCAGCCCCAGCATTTT,TRBJ1-5,.,.,TRBV16